This TCR beta chain was obtained from a study of blood T cell repertoires in COVID-19. Produced via immunoSEQ multiplex PCR; TCRdb's table is partial and in-frame only. Among 80,000 to 100,000 clones, roughly 80% were seen once, and the ten largest hold around 20%. Losses at the gene ends were 5 bases for V and 2 bases for J; bases not matched to a gene: 9. The length of the CDR3 is 17 residues. The germline V gene encodes CDR1 KGHSH and CDR2 LQKENI. The receptor was isolated from a human donor in a cohort sampled during active COVID-19. V and J are TRBV18 and TRBJ2-6, with 7 bases fitting TRBD1. Sequences were obtained from peripheral blood. The CDR3 nucleotides read TGTGCCAGCTCATCTTCAGGGGGATTTGCTGGGGCCAACGTCCTGACTTTC. Encoded protein: CASSSSGGFAGANVLTF.